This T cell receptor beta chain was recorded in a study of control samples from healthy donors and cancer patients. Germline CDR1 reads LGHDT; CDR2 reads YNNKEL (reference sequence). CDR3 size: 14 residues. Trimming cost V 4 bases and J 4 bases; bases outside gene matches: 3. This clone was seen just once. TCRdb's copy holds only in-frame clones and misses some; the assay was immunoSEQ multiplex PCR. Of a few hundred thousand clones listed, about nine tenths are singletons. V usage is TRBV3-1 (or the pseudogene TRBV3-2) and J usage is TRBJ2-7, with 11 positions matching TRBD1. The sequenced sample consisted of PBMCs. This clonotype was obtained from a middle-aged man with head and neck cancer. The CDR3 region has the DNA TGTGCCAGCAGCCTCGGGACAGGGGGTTACGAGCAGTACTTC. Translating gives CASSLGTGGYEQYF.